A selection of T cell receptor beta chains follows, all from one sample in a study of a mutant IDH1 vaccine in newly diagnosed glioma. No antigen has been identified for these receptors. Repertoires were generated with immunoSEQ multiplex PCR, while TCRdb's copy carries only in-frame clones and drops some. The data show about 23,000 clones, approximately 84% seen once. This specimen was PBMCs, taken from a glioma patient whose treatment included an IDH1 peptide vaccine. The receptors were sampled from a man aged 35-49 years with glioma. Each CDR3 is given with its conserved first and last residue. Each record gives: V gene, clone size, J gene, D gene, CDR3 protein, CDR3 DNA. The D gene is left open where the match is weak. Part of the rows lack a size; the others show once, few, many or a class for expanded clones.

v_gene: TRBV7-9; abundance: -; j_gene: TRBJ2-7; d_gene: -; CDR3aa: CASSSVTYEQYF; CDR3nt: TGTGCCAGCAGCTCGGTAACCTACGAGCAGTACTTC
v_gene: TRBV7-2; abundance: -; j_gene: TRBJ2-6; d_gene: -; CDR3aa: CASSLARGASPSGANVLTF; CDR3nt: TGTGCCAGCAGCTTAGCGCGGGGCGCCTCCCCCTCTGGGGCCAACGTCCTGACTTTC
v_gene: TRBV7-2; abundance: -; j_gene: TRBJ2-1; d_gene: -; CDR3aa: CASSLTRAEQFF; CDR3nt: TGTGCCAGCAGCTTAACTAGAGCTGAGCAGTTCTTC
v_gene: TRBV5-1; abundance: -; j_gene: TRBJ2-7; d_gene: -; CDR3aa: CASSSRGYEQYF; CDR3nt: TGCGCCAGCAGCTCCAGGGGTTACGAGCAGTACTTC
v_gene: TRBV27; abundance: -; j_gene: TRBJ2-3; d_gene: -; CDR3aa: CASSLSGHPTDTQYF; CDR3nt: TGTGCCAGCAGTTTATCGGGACACCCCACAGATACGCAGTATTTT
v_gene: TRBV15; abundance: few; j_gene: TRBJ1-1; d_gene: TRBD1; CDR3aa: CATSRDQGQSEAFF; CDR3nt: TGTGCCACCAGCAGAGATCAGGGACAGAGCGAAGCTTTCTTT
v_gene: TRBV6-5; abundance: -; j_gene: TRBJ2-7; d_gene: -; CDR3aa: CASSYVGSGLYEQYF; CDR3nt: TGTGCCAGCAGTTACGTCGGGTCAGGGCTATACGAGCAGTACTTC
v_gene: TRBV5-5; abundance: -; j_gene: TRBJ2-5; d_gene: -; CDR3aa: CASSTWDIRETQYF; CDR3nt: TGTGCCAGCAGCACATGGGACATCAGAGAGACCCAGTACTTC
v_gene: TRBV5-4; abundance: -; j_gene: TRBJ2-7; d_gene: TRBD2; CDR3aa: CASSGGWGGEQYF; CDR3nt: TGTGCCAGCAGCGGAGGGTGGGGGGGAGAGCAGTACTTC
v_gene: TRBV2; abundance: -; j_gene: TRBJ1-1; d_gene: -; CDR3aa: CASSERQITEAFF; CDR3nt: TGTGCCAGCAGTGAAAGACAGATCACTGAAGCTTTCTTT
v_gene: TRBV2; abundance: -; j_gene: TRBJ1-5; d_gene: TRBD1; CDR3aa: CASTGRGRGSNQPQHF; CDR3nt: TGTGCCAGCACGGGAAGAGGCAGGGGGAGCAATCAGCCCCAGCATTTT
v_gene: TRBV7-8; abundance: -; j_gene: TRBJ2-5; d_gene: TRBD2; CDR3aa: CASSHTGLQQETQYF; CDR3nt: TGTGCCAGCAGCCACACGGGACTACAACAAGAGACCCAGTACTTC
v_gene: TRBV5-4; abundance: -; j_gene: TRBJ2-2; d_gene: TRBD2; CDR3aa: CASSPGTTYTGELFF; CDR3nt: TGTGCCAGCAGCCCCGGGACTACATACACCGGGGAGCTGTTTTTT
v_gene: TRBV5-6; abundance: -; j_gene: TRBJ2-7; d_gene: -; CDR3aa: CASSWTGTALYEQYF; CDR3nt: TGTGCCAGCAGCTGGACCGGGACCGCTTTATACGAGCAGTACTTC
v_gene: TRBV5-4; abundance: -; j_gene: TRBJ2-5; d_gene: TRBD2; CDR3aa: CASSPTNPTSRAQTQYF; CDR3nt: TGTGCCAGCAGTCCGACTAACCCGACTAGCCGTGCACAGACCCAGTACTTC
v_gene: TRBV2; abundance: -; j_gene: TRBJ1-3; d_gene: -; CDR3aa: CASSGEGNTIYF; CDR3nt: TGTGCCAGCAGTGGGGAAGGAAACACCATATATTTT
v_gene: TRBV9; abundance: -; j_gene: TRBJ2-7; d_gene: -; CDR3aa: CASSVEGGAEQYF; CDR3nt: TGTGCCAGCAGCGTAGAAGGCGGGGCCGAGCAGTACTTC
v_gene: TRBV5-4; abundance: -; j_gene: TRBJ1-3; d_gene: -; CDR3aa: CASSFGRSGGGGNTIYF; CDR3nt: TGTGCCAGCAGCTTCGGCCGGTCGGGGGGAGGTGGAAACACCATATATTTT
v_gene: TRBV14; abundance: -; j_gene: TRBJ2-1; d_gene: -; CDR3aa: CASSQESYNEQFF; CDR3nt: TGTGCCAGCAGCCAGGAGAGTTACAATGAGCAGTTCTTC
v_gene: TRBV5-1; abundance: -; j_gene: TRBJ2-1; d_gene: -; CDR3aa: CASSLRGGSAEQFF; CDR3nt: TGCGCCAGCAGCTTGAGGGGGGGCTCGGCTGAGCAGTTCTTC
v_gene: TRBV14; abundance: once; j_gene: TRBJ2-1; d_gene: TRBD1; CDR3aa: CASSRQGAYNEQFF; CDR3nt: TGTGCCAGCAGCCGACAGGGGGCCTACAATGAGCAGTTCTTC
v_gene: TRBV7-2; abundance: -; j_gene: TRBJ2-2; d_gene: -; CDR3aa: CASSLAAVRTNTGELFF; CDR3nt: TGTGCCAGCAGCTTAGCCGCCGTTCGAACCAACACCGGGGAGCTGTTTTTT
v_gene: TRBV15; abundance: -; j_gene: TRBJ1-5; d_gene: -; CDR3aa: CATSGEFRDNQPQHF; CDR3nt: TGTGCCACCAGCGGAGAGTTCAGGGACAATCAGCCCCAGCATTTT
v_gene: TRBV7-3; abundance: -; j_gene: TRBJ1-5; d_gene: -; CDR3aa: CASSPSPGNQPQHF; CDR3nt: TGTGCCAGCAGCCCGTCCCCTGGCAATCAGCCCCAGCATTTT
v_gene: TRBV7-7; abundance: -; j_gene: TRBJ2-2; d_gene: TRBD2; CDR3aa: CASSLGASGRNTGELFF; CDR3nt: TGTGCCAGCAGCTTAGGGGCTAGCGGGAGGAACACCGGGGAGCTGTTTTTT
v_gene: TRBV27; abundance: -; j_gene: TRBJ1-5; d_gene: -; CDR3aa: CASSFQGGQPQHF; CDR3nt: TGTGCCAGCAGTTTCCAGGGCGGGCAGCCCCAGCATTTT
v_gene: TRBV7-9; abundance: -; j_gene: TRBJ2-7; d_gene: -; CDR3aa: CASLHDASEQYF; CDR3nt: TGTGCCAGCCTTCATGACGCCTCCGAGCAGTACTTC
v_gene: TRBV7-3; abundance: -; j_gene: TRBJ2-5; d_gene: -; CDR3aa: CASSLNPAEAQYF; CDR3nt: TGTGCCAGCAGCTTAAACCCCGCGGAGGCCCAGTACTTC
v_gene: TRBV5-1; abundance: -; j_gene: TRBJ2-1; d_gene: TRBD1; CDR3aa: CASSLAWRQGDEQFF; CDR3nt: TGCGCCAGCAGCTTGGCCTGGAGACAGGGGGATGAGCAGTTCTTC
v_gene: TRBV29-1; abundance: -; j_gene: TRBJ1-2; d_gene: -; CDR3aa: CSVNSRANYGYTF; CDR3nt: TGCAGCGTTAACTCTCGAGCTAACTATGGCTACACCTTC
v_gene: TRBV7-9; abundance: once; j_gene: TRBJ1-2; d_gene: -; CDR3aa: CASSQTEGYTF; CDR3nt: TGTGCCAGCAGCCAAACCGAGGGCTACACCTTC
v_gene: TRBV21-1; abundance: -; j_gene: TRBJ2-5; d_gene: -; CDR3aa: CASSRAPGRLWYQETQYF; CDR3nt: TGTGCCAGCAGCAGGGCACCGGGACGTCTTTGGTACCAAGAGACCCAGTACTTC
v_gene: TRBV7-9; abundance: few; j_gene: TRBJ1-2; d_gene: -; CDR3aa: CASSLLGISGYGYTF; CDR3nt: TGTGCCAGCAGCTTATTAGGAATAAGCGGCTATGGCTACACCTTC
v_gene: TRBV7-2; abundance: -; j_gene: TRBJ1-2; d_gene: -; CDR3aa: CASSLEAGRAGYTF; CDR3nt: TGTGCCAGCAGCTTAGAGGCCGGCAGGGCAGGCTACACCTTC
v_gene: TRBV14; abundance: -; j_gene: TRBJ2-1; d_gene: TRBD2; CDR3aa: CASSRWGRDEQFF; CDR3nt: TGTGCCAGCAGCCGATGGGGGAGGGATGAGCAGTTCTTC
v_gene: TRBV4-3; abundance: -; j_gene: TRBJ2-7; d_gene: TRBD2; CDR3aa: CASSQDKERELTYEQYF; CDR3nt: TGCGCCAGCAGCCAAGATAAAGAGCGGGAGTTAACCTACGAGCAGTACTTC
v_gene: TRBV7-2; abundance: -; j_gene: TRBJ2-3; d_gene: -; CDR3aa: CASSLDSGLTDTQYF; CDR3nt: TGTGCCAGCAGCTTGGATTCGGGACTGACAGATACGCAGTATTTT
v_gene: TRBV18; abundance: -; j_gene: TRBJ1-4; d_gene: -; CDR3aa: CASSPPPGRDEKLFF; CDR3nt: TGTGCCAGCTCACCACCTCCGGGTAGGGATGAAAAACTGTTTTTT
v_gene: TRBV7-2; abundance: -; j_gene: TRBJ1-2; d_gene: -; CDR3aa: CASSSGDTPNYGYTF; CDR3nt: TGTGCCAGCAGCTCAGGGGACACACCTAACTATGGCTACACCTTC
v_gene: TRBV19; abundance: -; j_gene: TRBJ2-2; d_gene: -; CDR3aa: CASSQQWVGTGELFF; CDR3nt: TGTGCCAGTAGTCAACAGTGGGTAGGGACCGGGGAGCTGTTTTTT
v_gene: TRBV14; abundance: -; j_gene: TRBJ2-4; d_gene: -; CDR3aa: CASSHSWGNIQYF; CDR3nt: TGTGCCAGCAGCCATAGCTGGGGGAACATTCAGTACTTC
v_gene: TRBV19; abundance: medium-sized; j_gene: TRBJ1-5; d_gene: -; CDR3aa: CASSIDGGSQPQHF; CDR3nt: TGTGCCAGTAGTATAGATGGAGGAAGTCAGCCCCAGCATTTT